These 30 T cell receptor beta chains share one sample of origin, sequenced in a study of human T cells and chemical hapten exposure. TCRdb reprocessed the RACE reads via MiXCR and lists one record per CDR3 protein. The table records about 160,000 distinct CDR3 sequences, 25% to 35% of them present only once. Time point defined: patch test 3, about 24 weeks after DPC sensitization. Stated treatment: therapeutic diphenylcyclopropenone sensitization with weekly scalp DPC. The sequenced sample was whole blood, obtained in connection with sensitization to the hapten diphenylcyclopropenone (DPC). The source is a woman aged 18 to 35 with alopecia areata. Some clones in this sample may be carry-over from other donors' samples.

This chain connects TRBV10-3 to TRBJ2-1; 11 positions agree with TRBD2. The length of the CDR3 is 16 residues. Germline CDR1 reads ENHRY; CDR2 reads SYGVKD. V lost 6 bases, J lost 8 bases, and 12 bases stayed unmatched. CDR3 sequence: CAISILAGVPGDEQFF. As DNA, the CDR3 is TGTGCCATCAGCATACTAGCGGGAGTTCCCGGCGATGAGCAGTTCTTC.

The chain joins TRBV5-1 to TRBJ1-2; TRBD1 is a possible D gene (5 bases). The V end lost 3 bases, the J end lost 3 bases, and 12 bases lay between the germline ends. This CDR3 region has 14 residues. Germline lookup yields CDR1 SGHRS and CDR2 YFSETQ. The CDR3 region is CASSSAGRDYGYTF. CDR3 in DNA: TGCGCCAGCAGCTCGGCAGGGAGGGACTATGGCTACACCTTC.

The CDR3 DNA follows: TGCAGCGCCGCGAAAAGGGGAGGAGAGACGAACACTGAAGCTTTCTTT. Translation: CSAAKRGGETNTEAFF. This rearrangement joins TRBV29-1 to TRBJ1-1; a weak D match, TRBD1 (5 bases). CDR1 is SQVTM, CDR2 ANQGSEA, per germline. Trimming cost V 7 bases and J 1 base, with 22 bases left between them. This CDR3 has 16 amino acids.

The rearrangement links TRBV4-3 to TRBJ2-3; D gene ambiguous. Germline loops: CDR1 LGHNA, CDR2 YSLEER. The germline V and J ends were trimmed by 8 bases and 2 bases, with 11 bases remaining between them. The CDR3 spans 13 residues. CDR3 region: CASRATYTDTQYF. For the CDR3, the DNA is TGCGCCAGCCGAGCGACTTACACAGATACGCAGTATTTT.

V gene TRBV2 combines with J gene TRBJ1-5; D may be TRBD1 (6 bases). The CDR3 has 13 residues. Germline V lookup: CDR1 SNHLY, CDR2 FYNNEI. With 4 bases removed from V and 6 bases from J, the gap between germline ends came to 10 bases. In nucleotides, the CDR3 is TGTGCCAGCAGTGTCAGGGGTATTCAGCCCCAGCATTTT. This gives the protein CASSVRGIQPQHF.

The chain recombines TRBV20-1 with TRBJ1-6, with 9 positions matching TRBD1. The germline gives CDR1 DFQATT, CDR2 SNEGSKA (reference sequence). The V segment lost 8 bases and the J segment 7 bases; nucleotides outside the gene matches: 9. The CDR3 is made up of 14 amino acids. The CDR3 DNA reads as TGCAGTCCTACCGGGACAGGGAGAAATTCACCCCTCCACTTT. It yields the protein CSPTGTGRNSPLHF.

V and J are TRBV7-9 and TRBJ2-7; the D call may be TRBD1 or TRBD2 (5 bases each). There are 12 residues in the CDR3. Germline CDR1 is SEHNR and CDR2 is FQNEAQ (reference sequence). Trimming took 2 bases from V and 6 from J, leaving 8 bases between them. CDR3 in amino acids: CASSLPGPEQYF. The CDR3 DNA sequence: TGTGCCAGCAGCTTACCGGGGCCCGAGCAGTACTTC. Using reference TRBV7-9 and TRBJ2-7 for the parts outside the CDR3, the full variable domain is DTGVSQNPRHKITKRGQNVTFRCDPISEHNRLYWYRQTLGQGPEFLTYFQNEAQLEKSRLLSDRFSAERPKGSFSTLEIQRTEQGDSAMYLCASSLPGPEQYFGPGTRLTVT.

This clonotype was counted between two and nine times. The final CDR3 position lacks the conserved phenylalanine or tryptophan, pointing to a likely read error. The DNA is left out, because the CDR3 cannot be placed on it with certainty; the CDR3 is given as TCRdb lists it. The chain joins TRBV20-1 to TRBJ1-2; the table's D call of TRBD1 was not tested on the DNA. In germline, CDR1 is DFQATT, CDR2 SNEGSKA (reference sequence). The CDR3 is 11 amino acids in total, end residues counted. CDR3 loop: CSAPIPGQGDV.

As for this clonotype: One end of the junction is discordant with germline, which a read error may explain. CDR3 residues: CASSPPVTGGLLF. The CDR3 nucleotides read TGTGCCAGCAGTCCTCCAGTGACAGGGGGCCTGCTCTTC. The V and J genes are TRBV12-3 or TRBV12-4 and TRBJ2-1; 10 bases match TRBD1. The CDR3 covers 13 residues.

This clonotype was counted only a few times. This chain connects TRBV29-1 to TRBJ2-5, with D tentatively TRBD2 (6 bases). This CDR3 contains 14 residues. The ends were cut back, 0 bases at V and 5 bases at J, with 13 bases in the middle. Germline assignment: CDR1 SQVTM and CDR2 ANQGSEA. The CDR3 reads CSVEEEGIWETQYF. In DNA form, the CDR3 reads TGCAGCGTTGAAGAGGAGGGGATTTGGGAGACCCAGTACTTC.

The chain combines TRBV7-3 with TRBJ2-1; 9 bases line up with TRBD2. Germline V gives CDR1 SGHTA, CDR2 FQGTGA. This CDR3 has 17 residues. J gave up 6 bases and V 6 bases, and 15 bases lay outside the gene matches. This chain's CDR3 is CASRHPMGGGASNEQFF. DNA for the CDR3: TGTGCCAGCAGGCATCCGATGGGCGGGGGGGCAAGCAATGAGCAGTTCTTC.

The chain has TRBV6-5 and TRBJ2-2; D uncertain. This CDR3 has 12 residues. CDR1 and CDR2 from the germline V gene are MNHEY and SVGAGI. V lost 8 bases, J lost 8 bases, and 12 bases lay in between. DNA for the CDR3: TGTGCCAGCGGAAAGAGGTCGGGGGAGCTGTTTTTT. It codes for CASGKRSGELFF.

Only a few counts were recorded for this clonotype. The chain couples TRBV5-5 to TRBJ1-6, with a possible D match to TRBD1 (6 bases). This CDR3 is built from 15 residues. Germline V gives CDR1 SGHKS, CDR2 YYEKEE (reference sequence). V gave up 3 bases and J gave up 7 bases, with 14 bases separating them. CDR3 DNA: TGTGCCAGCAGCTCACCGGACAGAGGCAATTCACCCCTCCACTTT. It encodes CASSSPDRGNSPLHF.

This clonotype was seen a handful of times. The CDR3 protein is CASSQVGTSTYEQYF. DNA for the CDR3: TGCGCCAGCAGCCAAGTTGGGACATCTACCTACGAGCAGTACTTC. J is TRBJ2-7 and V is TRBV4-1; a possible D gene is TRBD1 (6 bases). The V and J ends lost 1 base and 2 bases respectively, with 12 bases between them. There are 15 residues in the CDR3. Germline assignment: CDR1 MGHRA and CDR2 YSYEKL.

This clonotype occurred a few times. The rearrangement links TRBV7-2 to TRBJ2-7, with 7 bases that match TRBD2. CDR1 is SGHTA, CDR2 FQGNSA, per germline. V was clipped by 4 bases and J by 1 base; unmatched bases: 4. The CDR3 length is 14 residues. The CDR3 bases are TGTGCCAGCAGCTCTCGCGGGGGATCCTACGAGCAGTACTTC. Translation gives CASSSRGGSYEQYF. Together with reference TRBV7-2 and TRBJ2-7, the CDR3 gives the full variable domain: GAGVSQSPSNKVTEKGKDVELRCDPISGHTALYWYRQSLGQGLEFLIYFQGNSAPDKSGLPSDRFSAERTGGSVSTLTIQRTQQEDSAVYLCASSSRGGSYEQYFGPGTRLTVT.

This clonotype was seen at least ten times. V is TRBV4-1 and J is TRBJ1-6, with a tentative D call TRBD1 (5 bases). Germline V CDR1 and CDR2: MGHRA, YSYEKL. V was cut by 0 bases and J by 7 bases, with 10 bases left in between. The CDR3 is 15 residues long. The CDR3 sequence: CASSQDGAGNSPLHF. As DNA, the CDR3 is TGCGCCAGCAGCCAAGATGGGGCTGGGAATTCACCCCTCCACTTT.

This clonotype showed up just a few times. The chain uses TRBV4-1 and TRBJ1-4; no clear D. Germline V gene lookup returns CDR1 MGHRA and CDR2 YSYEKL. V was trimmed by 8 bases and J by 2 bases, leaving 12 bases between them. CDR3 size: 14 residues. The CDR3: CASGPTWTNEKLFF. CDR3 DNA: TGCGCCAGCGGTCCGACGTGGACTAATGAAAAACTGTTTTTT.

The CDR3 is CASSPSGGGTGELFF. CDR3 bases: TGTGCCAGCAGTCCTTCCGGAGGAGGGACCGGGGAGCTGTTTTTT. This chain uses TRBV9 with TRBJ2-2; the D gene is possibly TRBD2 (6 bases). Germline V gene sequence: CDR1 SGDLS, CDR2 YYNGEE. This CDR3 spans 15 amino acids. V was clipped by 5 bases and J by 5 bases, with 16 bases between them.

The chain uses TRBV6-5 and TRBJ1-1; TRBD1 is a possible D gene (5 bases). The CDR3 covers 16 residues. V was pared by 2 bases and J by 3 bases, with 16 bases between. Germline CDR1 is MNHEY and CDR2 is SVGAGI. CDR3 sequence (DNA): TGTGCCAGCAGTTACGGGGCTTTGGAGAAGGACACTGAAGCTTTCTTT. Its protein product is CASSYGALEKDTEAFF.

The chain carries TRBV12-3 or TRBV12-4 and TRBJ2-6; D possibly corresponds to TRBD1 (7 bases). The CDR3 extends over 16 amino acids. Trimming cost V 2 bases and J 15 bases, with 23 bases left between them. The CDR3 DNA reads as TGTGCCAGCAGTTTATTTATAGGAGGGACAGACCTCGACCTGACTTTC. The encoded protein is CASSLFIGGTDLDLTF.

This clonotype was seen a few times. This chain links TRBV20-1 with TRBJ1-3, with a possible D match to TRBD1 (5 bases). This CDR3 comprises 16 residues. Trimming took off 6 bases at V and 0 bases at J, with 18 bases between the two ends. Germline CDR1 DFQATT, CDR2 SNEGSKA (reference sequence). The CDR3 is CSATQQARFSGNTIYF. In nucleotides, the CDR3 is TGCAGTGCAACGCAACAGGCCCGCTTCTCTGGAAACACCATATATTTT.

This clonotype was seen a few times. The CDR3 nucleotides are TGTGCCAGCAGCAAAAGCTCGGGTACGCAGTATTTT. It specifies CASSKSSGTQYF. The chain links TRBV9 to TRBJ2-3; D is uncertain. Germline assignment: CDR1 SGDLS and CDR2 YYNGEE. CDR3 size: 12 residues. Trimming removed 4 bases at V and 8 bases at J, with 11 bases between.

The rearrangement uses TRBV29-1 and TRBJ2-6, with TRBD1 matching 10 bases. CDR3 length equals 17 residues. Germline V gene sequence: CDR1 SQVTM, CDR2 ANQGSEA. With V trimmed by 7 bases and J by 1 base, 10 bases remained unmatched. CDR3 DNA sequence: TGCAGCGGGACTTCCCGGGACAGGGGTTCTGGGGCCAACGTCCTGACTTTC. This encodes CSGTSRDRGSGANVLTF.

CDR3 in DNA: TGTGCCAGCACGGGGGTGGCGAACTACGAGCAGTACTTC. Translating it yields CASTGVANYEQYF. The chain uses TRBV25-1 and TRBJ2-7, with a tentative D call TRBD2 (6 bases). The V and J ends lost 7 bases and 3 bases respectively, with 13 bases between them. Germline assignment: CDR1 MGHDK and CDR2 SYGVNS. The CDR3 spans 13 residues.

The rearrangement links TRBV6-4 to TRBJ2-1; D possibly corresponds to TRBD1 (5 bases). CDR1 is MRHNA and CDR2 is SNTAGT in the germline V gene. The CDR3 spans 14 residues. With 3 bases removed from V and 5 bases from J, the gap between germline ends came to 11 bases. CDR3 bases: TGTGCCAGCAGTGAAGTAGGGGCGAACAATGAGCAGTTCTTC. Its protein is CASSEVGANNEQFF.

The chain recombines TRBV7-2 with TRBJ2-3, with unresolved D. This CDR3 is built from 15 residues. Germline V CDR1 and CDR2: SGHTA, FQGNSA. Deletions cut 2 bases from V and 0 bases from J, with 9 bases between. CDR3 coding DNA: TGTGCCAGCAGCTTATATCCGACTAGCACAGATACGCAGTATTTT. Protein product: CASSLYPTSTDTQYF.

The table lists this clonotype with a few counts. The rearrangement joins TRBV4-1 to TRBJ2-5; 9 bases map to TRBD2. The length of the CDR3 is 13 residues. The V gene end was trimmed by 2 bases and the J gene end by 5 bases; junction bases not matched to a gene: 0. Germline V gene sequence: CDR1 MGHRA, CDR2 YSYEKL. CDR3 residues: CASSQSGGETQYF. The CDR3 DNA reads as TGCGCCAGCAGCCAAAGCGGGGGGGAGACCCAGTACTTC.

The rearrangement links TRBV5-6 to TRBJ2-5; D is possibly TRBD1 or TRBD2 (5 bases each). The germline V and J ends were trimmed by 4 bases and 3 bases, with 10 bases remaining between them. The CDR3 runs to 13 residues. Germline CDR1 and CDR2: SGHDT and YYEEEE. Here the CDR3 reads CASSPEGKETQYF. The CDR3 DNA reads as TGTGCCAGCAGCCCCGAGGGGAAAGAGACCCAGTACTTC.

This clonotype occurred a few times. This chain uses TRBV29-1 with TRBJ1-1; D is ambiguous. Trimming took 0 bases from V and 6 from J, leaving 20 bases between them. The length of the CDR3 is 16 residues. From germline, CDR1 is SQVTM and CDR2 ANQGSEA. The chain's CDR3 is CSVEDLHGPGSAEAFF. CDR3 DNA sequence: TGCAGCGTTGAAGATCTTCATGGGCCGGGAAGCGCTGAAGCTTTCTTT.

With respect to this clonotype: At one of its ends the junction is not consistent with the germline gene, which may arise from a read error. The V call is TRBV6-1, the J call TRBJ2-7; no firm D call. The CDR3 covers 15 residues. Germline CDR1 MNHNS, CDR2 SASEGT. Here the CDR3 reads CASTEWFRSSYEQYF. Written as DNA, the CDR3 is TGTGCCAGCACTGAATGGTTTCGTTCCTCCTACGAGCAGTACTTC.